This T cell receptor beta chain was found in a study of OX40 agonist ivuxolimab in advanced cancers. About the study: Three patients showed partial responses: one hepatocellular carcinoma and two cutaneous melanoma cases.

Libraries were prepared by immunoSEQ multiplex PCR; TCRdb keeps only in-frame clonotypes and omits some of them. This sample has about 120,000 clones, with around 89% found just once. The J segment lost 2 bases and the V segment lost 4 bases, leaving 4 bases of the junction unmatched. The CDR3 covers 14 residues. Germline CDR1 MNHEY, CDR2 SVGAGI. This chain connects TRBV6-5 to TRBJ1-2, with 7 bases lining up with TRBD1. The sample consisted of CD4+ or CD8+ T cells sorted from blood, taken in a trial of the OX40 agonist ivuxolimab. The sequence came from an adult with an advanced solid tumor such as melanoma, head and neck, liver or kidney cancer. CDR3 sequence (DNA): TGTGCCAGCAGTTGGCAGGGGGTGAACTATGGCTACACCTTC. Protein product: CASSWQGVNYGYTF.